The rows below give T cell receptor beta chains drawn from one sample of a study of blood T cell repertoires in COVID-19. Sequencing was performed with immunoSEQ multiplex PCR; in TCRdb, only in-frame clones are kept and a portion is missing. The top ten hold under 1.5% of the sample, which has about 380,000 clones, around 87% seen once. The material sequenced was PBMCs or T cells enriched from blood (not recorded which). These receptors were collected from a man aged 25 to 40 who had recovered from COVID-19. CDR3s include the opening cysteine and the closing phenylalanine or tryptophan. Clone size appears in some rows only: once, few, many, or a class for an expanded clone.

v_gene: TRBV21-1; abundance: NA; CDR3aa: CASSKRWGLAETSTDTQYF
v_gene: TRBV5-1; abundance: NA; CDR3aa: CASSPGLAANNEQFF
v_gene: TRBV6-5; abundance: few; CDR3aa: CASGSSYYGYTF
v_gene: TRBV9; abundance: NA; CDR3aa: CASSFQGGLYEKLFF
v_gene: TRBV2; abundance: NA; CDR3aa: CASRTGGNTGELFF
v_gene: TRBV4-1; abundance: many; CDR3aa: CASSQTSQNTGELFF
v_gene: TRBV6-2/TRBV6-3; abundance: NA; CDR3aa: CASSYKGAQAFF
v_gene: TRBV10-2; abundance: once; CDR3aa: CASTGPPGEYEQYF
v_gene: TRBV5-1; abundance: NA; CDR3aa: CASSSGQAYNEQFF
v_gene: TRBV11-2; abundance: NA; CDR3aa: CASRTGLAGKEQFF
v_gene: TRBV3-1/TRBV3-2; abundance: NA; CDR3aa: CASSQLQVLYF
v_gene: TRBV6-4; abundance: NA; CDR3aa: CASSDTIAGGPDEQFF
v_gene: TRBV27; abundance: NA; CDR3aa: CASRPQGSSGNTIYF
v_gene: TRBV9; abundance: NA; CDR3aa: CASSFHQRGGEQFF
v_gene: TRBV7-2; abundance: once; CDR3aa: CASSLGQGEAYNSPLHF
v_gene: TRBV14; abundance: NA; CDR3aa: CASSQVPYTIYF
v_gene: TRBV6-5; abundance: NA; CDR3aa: CASSTQGADTQYF
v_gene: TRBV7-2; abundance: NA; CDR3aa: CASSLYLDNSHTF
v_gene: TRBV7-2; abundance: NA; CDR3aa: CASSLDRGNQPQHF
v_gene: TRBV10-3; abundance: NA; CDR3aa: CAIREGRGNSPLHF
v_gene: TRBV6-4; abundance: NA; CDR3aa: CASSVVPGMNTEAFF
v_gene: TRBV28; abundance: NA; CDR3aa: CASSPTGEMETQYF
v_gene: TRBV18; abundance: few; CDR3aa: CASSPPVSSGNTIYF
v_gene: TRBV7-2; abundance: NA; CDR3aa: CASSLEAGRYPPEAFF
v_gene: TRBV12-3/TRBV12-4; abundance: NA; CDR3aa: CASSLETYYEQYF
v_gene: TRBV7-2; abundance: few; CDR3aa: CASNLGGALNTEAFF
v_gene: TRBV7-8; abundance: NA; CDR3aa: CASSYAVDSNQPQHF
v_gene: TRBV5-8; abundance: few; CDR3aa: CASNNRGLNTEAFF
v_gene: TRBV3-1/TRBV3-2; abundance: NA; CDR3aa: CASSQDRSPRAAILSGNTIYF
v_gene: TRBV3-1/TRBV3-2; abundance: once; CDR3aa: CASSQGGGYEQYF
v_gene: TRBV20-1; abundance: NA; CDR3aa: CSASRYGNTEAFF
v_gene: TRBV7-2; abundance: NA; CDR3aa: CASSLNSGVNSPLHF
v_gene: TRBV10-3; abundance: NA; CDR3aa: CAIRILGDRDTEAFF
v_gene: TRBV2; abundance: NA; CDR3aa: CASRDSSYEQYF
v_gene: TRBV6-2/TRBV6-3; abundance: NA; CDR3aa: CASSRSGGGSQYF
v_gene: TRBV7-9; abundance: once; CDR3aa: CASSLEVAREGTEAFF
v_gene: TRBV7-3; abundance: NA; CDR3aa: CASSLKPPDTEQYF
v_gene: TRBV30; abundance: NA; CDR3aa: CAWSEMTIGGLNTEAFF
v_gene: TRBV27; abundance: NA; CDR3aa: CASSKIAGVGEQYF
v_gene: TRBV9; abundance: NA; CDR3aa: CASTPEAWGETQYF
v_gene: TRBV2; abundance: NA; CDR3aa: CASSAGLVTEAFF
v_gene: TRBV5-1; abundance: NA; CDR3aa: CASSLAGQGLLNIQYF
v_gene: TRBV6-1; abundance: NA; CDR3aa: CASSEQGAPETGELFF
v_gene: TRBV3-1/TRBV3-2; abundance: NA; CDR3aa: CASSLQLGRFNTDTQYF
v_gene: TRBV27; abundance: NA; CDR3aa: CASSVGTAGSYEQYF
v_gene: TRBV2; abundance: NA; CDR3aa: CASSEVPGGDYEQYF
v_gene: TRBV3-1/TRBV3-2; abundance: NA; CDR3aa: CASSLWGRGDGYTF
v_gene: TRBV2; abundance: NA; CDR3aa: CASRGQSYEQYF
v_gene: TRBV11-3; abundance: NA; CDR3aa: CASSTGTSGGREQFF
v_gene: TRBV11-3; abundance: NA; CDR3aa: CASSLGFGEAFF
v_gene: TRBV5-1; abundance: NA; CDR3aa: CASSSAGGQETQYF
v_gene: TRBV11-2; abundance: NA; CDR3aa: CASAVNTEAFF
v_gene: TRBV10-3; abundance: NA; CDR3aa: CAISEGQRTIYEQYF
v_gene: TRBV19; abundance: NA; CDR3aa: CASSKFGGSPLHF